A single sample is the source of the 16 T cell receptor beta chains below, sequenced in a study of CD8 T cells in Susac syndrome (dated by TCRdb to about 2019). The library was built by means of the immunoSEQ multiplex PCR assay. RNA was extracted using the RNeasy kit, and roughly 0.45 to 1 microgram was reverse transcribed with random hexamers. TCRdb cleaned the public reads at Q25 with fastp, built clones with MiXCR and kept in-frame beta chains. Each CDR3 protein gets just one entry, which takes the most common genes and DNA from the rows behind it. This sample is represented by about 150,000 distinct CDR3 sequences; roughly 95% of them were singletons. 0.095% to 0.14% of the sample is in the top ten clones. Sequencing was carried out using CD4+ T cells from PBMCs. These receptors all come from a human donor with multiple sclerosis.

The rearrangement uses TRBV27 and TRBJ1-2; 7 bases align to TRBD1. Germline-derived CDR1 and CDR2 are MNHEY and SMNVEV (reference sequence). V trimming: 6 bases; J trimming: 8 bases; junction bases outside the gene matches: 6. The CDR3 totals 12 residues. CDR3 sequence: CASRSTGEGYTF. CDR3 nucleotide sequence: TGTGCCAGCAGGTCCACAGGGGAGGGCTACACCTTC.

V and J are TRBV7-9 and TRBJ1-1; D call uncertain. V dropped 5 bases and J dropped 6 bases, with 10 bases sitting between them. The CDR3 is 12 residues long. The germline gives CDR1 SEHNR, CDR2 FQNEAQ (reference sequence). CDR3: CASSPPGSEAFF. Written as DNA, the CDR3 is TGTGCCAGCAGCCCCCCCGGCTCTGAAGCTTTCTTT.

CDR3 sequence: CASSEVGTGKGEETQYF. DNA of the CDR3: TGTGCCAGCAGTGAAGTAGGGACAGGGAAGGGAGAAGAGACCCAGTACTTC. The V and J genes are TRBV2 and TRBJ2-5; 9 bases are a match to TRBD1. J lost 3 bases, V lost 1 base, and 9 bases had no gene match. CDR1 and CDR2 from the germline V gene are SNHLY and FYNNEI. The CDR3 runs 17 residues. Using reference TRBV2 and TRBJ2-5 for the parts outside the CDR3, the full variable domain is EPEVTQTPSHQVTQMGQEVILRCVPISNHLYFYWYRQILGQKVEFLVSFYNNEISEKSEIFDDQFSVERPDGSNFTLKIRSTKLEDSAMYFCASSEVGTGKGEETQYFGPGTRLLVL.

The V and J genes are TRBV4-3 and TRBJ2-6, with 13 bases aligning to TRBD2. J was trimmed by 4 bases and V by 4 bases; bases with no gene match: 7. Germline V gene data show CDR1 as LGHNA and CDR2 as YSLEER. There are 18 residues in the CDR3. The CDR3 region is CASSPRTSGGRGANVLTF. The CDR3 DNA sequence: TGCGCCAGCAGCCCGCGGACTAGCGGGGGTAGGGGGGCCAACGTCCTGACTTTC.

The genes are TRBV2 and TRBJ1-2; TRBD1 is a possible D gene (5 bases). From germline, CDR1 is SNHLY and CDR2 FYNNEI. Trimming removed 3 bases from V and 8 bases from J, with 10 bases in between. CDR3 length: 12 residues. This CDR3 is CASSESGRGYTF. The DNA of the CDR3 is TGTGCCAGCAGTGAGTCGGGGCGCGGCTACACCTTC.

The V and J genes are TRBV29-1 and TRBJ2-3, with 8 bases identical to TRBD2. Germline values: CDR1 SQVTM, CDR2 ANQGSEA. Trimming took 4 bases from V and 5 from J; bases not matched to a gene: 11. There are 15 residues in the CDR3. CDR3 sequence reads: CSVGPAGVAGDTQYF. The CDR3 nucleotides read TGCAGCGTTGGACCAGCGGGAGTGGCAGGAGATACGCAGTATTTT.

The V and J genes are TRBV6-6 and TRBJ1-2; the match to TRBD1 covers 7 bases. The CDR3 has 13 residues. CDR1 is MNHNY and CDR2 is SVGAGI in the germline V gene (reference sequence). V lost 2 bases, J lost 3 bases, and 0 bases stayed unmatched. The CDR3, as DNA: TGTGCCAGCAGTTACCAGGGGGACTATGGCTACACCTTC. As protein: CASSYQGDYGYTF.

This chain's CDR3 is CASSPPANYGYTF. CDR3 in DNA: TGTGCCAGCAGTCCCCCGGCTAACTATGGCTACACCTTC. The chain couples TRBV28 to TRBJ1-2; D gene ambiguous. The CDR3 runs to 13 residues. Germline CDR1 and CDR2: MDHEN and SYDVKM. The V and J ends lost 5 bases and 0 bases respectively, with 7 bases between them.

V gene TRBV29-1 combines with J gene TRBJ2-1, with D possibly matching TRBD1 (6 bases). Trimming took off 3 bases at V and 3 bases at J, with 9 bases between the two ends. Per the germline V gene, CDR1 is SQVTM and CDR2 is ANQGSEA. CDR3 length: 13 amino acids. CDR3 amino acids: CSVEGADYNEQFF. CDR3 nucleotides: TGCAGCGTTGAGGGGGCTGACTACAATGAGCAGTTCTTC.

This rearrangement joins TRBV5-6 to TRBJ1-2; D unresolved. Germline V lookup: CDR1 SGHDT, CDR2 YYEEEE. This CDR3 has 15 residues. V was pared by 4 bases and J by 0 bases, with 13 bases between. Written as DNA, the CDR3 is TGTGCCAGCAGCATCAACGGACGGCCTAACTATGGCTACACCTTC. Translation: CASSINGRPNYGYTF.

This clonotype showed up just once. The chain recombines TRBV2 with TRBJ2-5; TRBD1 aligns across 7 bases. The V segment lost 4 bases and the J segment 5 bases; nucleotides outside the gene matches: 4. Per germline, CDR1 SNHLY and CDR2 FYNNEI. CDR3 length: 13 amino acids. CDR3 in DNA: TGTGCCAGCAGTGTTAACAGGGGTGAGACCCAGTACTTC. This codes for CASSVNRGETQYF.

The DNA for the CDR3 is TGCAGTGCTAGAGATCAACGGGGGGACCTGAGCACTGAAGCTTTCTTT. Encoded protein: CSARDQRGDLSTEAFF. The chain uses TRBV20-1 and TRBJ1-1; TRBD1 is a possible D gene (5 bases). The V gene lost 0 bases and the J gene lost 4 bases, with 18 bases spanning the gap. Germline CDR1 DFQATT, CDR2 SNEGSKA (reference sequence). The CDR3 spans 16 residues.

The chain links TRBV2 to TRBJ2-5; 8 positions agree with TRBD1. The CDR3 contains 15 residues. In germline, CDR1 is SNHLY, CDR2 FYNNEI. The V gene end was trimmed by 6 bases and the J gene end by 4 bases; junction bases not matched to a gene: 10. CDR3 loop: CASRQDRVFGETQYF. The DNA for the CDR3 is TGTGCCAGCAGGCAGGACAGGGTGTTCGGAGAGACCCAGTACTTC.

J is TRBJ1-5 and V is TRBV20-1; D possibly corresponds to TRBD1 (5 bases). Trimming removed 5 bases from V and 7 bases from J, with 18 bases in between. This CDR3 has 14 amino acids. The V gene's germline CDR1 is DFQATT and CDR2 SNEGSKA (reference sequence). This CDR3 is CSALGTGPYQPQHF. As DNA, the CDR3 is TGCAGTGCTCTCGGCACGGGGCCGTACCAGCCCCAGCATTTT.

The V gene is TRBV9, the J gene TRBJ1-2; 8 positions agree with TRBD1. The ends lost 3 bases at V and 8 bases at J; junction bases unmatched: 9. Germline CDR1 reads SGDLS; CDR2 reads YYNGEE. The CDR3 is 14 residues long. CDR3 amino acids: CASSAGGQGPGYTF. The CDR3 bases are TGTGCCAGCAGCGCTGGAGGACAGGGACCGGGCTACACCTTC.

As DNA, the CDR3 is TGTGCCAGCACCCAAAGTGGATTTGCGGATACGCAGTATTTT. Protein: CASTQSGFADTQYF. This chain joins TRBV9 and TRBJ2-3; no clear D. The CDR3 is 14 residues long. V was shortened by 6 bases and J by 6 bases, with 17 bases between the two germline ends. The germline CDR1 and CDR2 sequences are SGDLS and YYNGEE.